The 6 T cell receptor beta chains below were found in one sample sequenced in a study of shared clonotypes between healthy human individuals. TCRdb's table, derived via immunoSEQ multiplex PCR, lists solely in-frame clones and lacks some. The sample lists more than 400,000 clones, almost 80% seen once, with around 12% in the top ten. The source material was PBMCs. Receptor source: a woman in her forties in good health. Some clones in this sample may be carry-over from other donors' samples.

The gene calls are TRBV2 and TRBJ2-7; 9 bases are a match to TRBD2. V lost 6 bases to trimming and J lost 7 bases; unmatched junction nucleotides: 4. There are 12 residues in the CDR3. CDR1 is SNHLY and CDR2 is FYNNEI in the germline V gene. CDR3: CASSRTSAEQYF. CDR3 DNA sequence: TGTGCCAGCAGCAGGACTAGCGCGGAGCAGTACTTC.

The rearrangement uses TRBV7-2 and TRBJ1-5; 7 nucleotides line up with TRBD1. Germline CDR1 SGHTA, CDR2 FQGNSA. J lost 1 base, V lost 5 bases, and 5 bases had no gene match. The CDR3 is 15 amino acids. The CDR3 sequence is CASSGRDSSNQPQHF. CDR3 DNA: TGTGCCAGCAGCGGAAGGGACAGCAGCAATCAGCCCCAGCATTTT.

The CDR3 loop reads CASSPGTAYNEQFF. The CDR3, as DNA: TGTGCCAGCAGTCCCGGGACAGCGTACAATGAGCAGTTCTTC. This chain uses TRBV14 with TRBJ2-1; 7 bases agree with TRBD1. The germline gives CDR1 SGHDN, CDR2 FVKESK. After removal of 6 bases from V and 4 bases from J, the junction contained 6 bases not matched to a gene. There are 14 residues in the CDR3.

The chain carries TRBV23-1 and TRBJ2-7; D not certain. Being an ORF, TRBV23-1 has a function that is uncertain. V lost 2 bases and J 0 bases, leaving 20 bases between the germline ends. The CDR3 consists of 18 residues. The CDR3 DNA reads TGCGCCAGCAGTCAACTCCTCACCCTAGTTCCCAGCTCCTACGAGCAGTACTTC. Its protein is CASSQLLTLVPSSYEQYF.

This clone was recorded once. This chain uses TRBV27 with TRBJ2-1; tentatively, D is TRBD1 or TRBD2 (5 bases each). Germline V gives CDR1 MNHEY, CDR2 SMNVEV (reference sequence). This CDR3 region has 17 residues. V was trimmed by 5 bases and J by 5 bases, leaving 22 bases between them. The CDR3 sequence is CASSLLSGQKRNNEQFF. CDR3 sequence (DNA): TGTGCCAGCAGTCTGCTATCGGGGCAAAAAAGAAACAATGAGCAGTTCTTC.

This chain joins TRBV5-4 and TRBJ2-2, with a possible D match to TRBD1 (6 bases). Trimming stripped 1 base from V and 4 bases from J, with 11 bases between. The CDR3 covers 15 residues. Germline V lookup: CDR1 SGHNT, CDR2 YYREEE (reference sequence). The DNA of the CDR3 is TGTGCCAGCAGCTTGAGTCAGGGGCTCACCGGGGAGCTGTTTTTT. It encodes CASSLSQGLTGELFF. Full variable domain (missing parts from reference TRBV5-4 and TRBJ2-2): ETGVTQSPTHLIKTRGQQVTLRCSSQSGHNTVSWYQQALGQGPQFIFQYYREEENGRGNFPPRFSGLQFPNYSSELNVNALELDDSALYLCASSLSQGLTGELFFGEGSRLTVL.